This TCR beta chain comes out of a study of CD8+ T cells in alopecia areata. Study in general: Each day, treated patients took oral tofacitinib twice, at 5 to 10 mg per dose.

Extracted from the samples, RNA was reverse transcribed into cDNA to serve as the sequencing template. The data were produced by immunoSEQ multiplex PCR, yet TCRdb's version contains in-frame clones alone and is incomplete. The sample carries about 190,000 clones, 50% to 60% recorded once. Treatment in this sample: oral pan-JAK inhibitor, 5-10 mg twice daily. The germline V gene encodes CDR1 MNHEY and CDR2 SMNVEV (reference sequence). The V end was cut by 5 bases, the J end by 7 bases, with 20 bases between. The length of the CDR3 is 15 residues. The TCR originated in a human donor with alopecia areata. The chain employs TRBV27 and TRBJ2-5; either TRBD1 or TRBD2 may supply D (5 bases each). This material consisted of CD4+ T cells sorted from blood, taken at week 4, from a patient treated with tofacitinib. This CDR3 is CASSRDPGLRGTQYF. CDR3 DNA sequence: TGTGCCAGCAGTCGCGACCCGGGGCTCCGGGGGACCCAGTACTTC.